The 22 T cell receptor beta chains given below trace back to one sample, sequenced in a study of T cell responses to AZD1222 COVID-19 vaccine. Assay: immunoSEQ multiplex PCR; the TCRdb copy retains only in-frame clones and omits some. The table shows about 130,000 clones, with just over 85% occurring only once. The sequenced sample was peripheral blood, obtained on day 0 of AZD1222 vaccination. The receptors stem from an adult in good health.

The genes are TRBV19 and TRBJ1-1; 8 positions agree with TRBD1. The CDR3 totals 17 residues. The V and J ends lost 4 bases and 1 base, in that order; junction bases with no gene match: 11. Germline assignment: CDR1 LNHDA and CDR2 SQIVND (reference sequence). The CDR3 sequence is CASSTWTGKNGNTEAFF. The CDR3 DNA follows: TGTGCCAGTAGTACTTGGACAGGGAAAAACGGGAACACTGAAGCTTTCTTT.

The CDR3 sequence is CASSLAGGSSYNSPLHF. The CDR3 nucleotides are TGTGCCAGCAGCTTGGCGGGTGGGAGCTCCTATAATTCACCCCTCCACTTT. J is TRBJ1-6 and V is TRBV5-8; D call uncertain. Trimming took 0 bases from V and 0 from J, leaving 10 bases between them. Germline V CDR1 and CDR2: SGHTS, YDEGEE. The CDR3 spans 17 residues. The whole variable domain, remainder taken from reference TRBV5-8 and TRBJ1-6, is EAGVTQSPTHLIKTRGQQATLRCSPISGHTSVYWYQQALGLGLQFLLWYDEGEERNRGNFPPRFSGRQFPNYSSELNVNALELEDSALYLCASSLAGGSSYNSPLHFGNGTRLTVT.

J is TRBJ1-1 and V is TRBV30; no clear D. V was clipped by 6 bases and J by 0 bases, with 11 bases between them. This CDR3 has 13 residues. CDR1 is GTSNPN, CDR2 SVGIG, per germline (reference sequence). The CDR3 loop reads CACGGRMNTEAFF. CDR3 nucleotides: TGTGCCTGCGGCGGACGGATGAACACTGAAGCTTTCTTT.

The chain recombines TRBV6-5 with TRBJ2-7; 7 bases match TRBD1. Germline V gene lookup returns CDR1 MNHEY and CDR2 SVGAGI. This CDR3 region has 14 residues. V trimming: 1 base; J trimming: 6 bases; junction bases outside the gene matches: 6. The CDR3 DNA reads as TGTGCCAGCAGTTACTTTGAGACAGGGCCCGAGCAGTACTTC. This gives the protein CASSYFETGPEQYF.

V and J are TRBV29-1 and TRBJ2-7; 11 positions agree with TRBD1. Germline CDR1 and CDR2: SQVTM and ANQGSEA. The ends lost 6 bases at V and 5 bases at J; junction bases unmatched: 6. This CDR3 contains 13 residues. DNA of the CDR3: TGCAGCGTACCGCGGACAGGGGGCCACGAGCAGTACTTC. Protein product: CSVPRTGGHEQYF.

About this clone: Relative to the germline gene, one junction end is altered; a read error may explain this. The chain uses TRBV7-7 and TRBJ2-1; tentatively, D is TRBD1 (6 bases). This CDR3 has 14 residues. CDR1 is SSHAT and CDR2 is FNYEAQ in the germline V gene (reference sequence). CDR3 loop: CASSLGTTNNEQFF. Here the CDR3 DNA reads TGTGCTAGCAGCTTAGGGACAACTAACAATGAGCAGTTCTTC. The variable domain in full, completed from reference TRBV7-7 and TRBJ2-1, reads GAGVSQSPRYKVTKRGQDVTLRCDPISSHATLYWYQQALGQGPEFLTYFNYEAQPDKSGLPSDRFSAERPEGSISTLTIQRTEQRDSAMYRCASSLGTTNNEQFFGPGTRLTVL.

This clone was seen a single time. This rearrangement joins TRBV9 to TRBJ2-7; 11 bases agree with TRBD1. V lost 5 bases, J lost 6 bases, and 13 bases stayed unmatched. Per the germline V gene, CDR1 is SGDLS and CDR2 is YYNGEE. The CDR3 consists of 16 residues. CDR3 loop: CASSPPGVGTGGEQYF. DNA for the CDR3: TGTGCCAGCAGTCCCCCTGGGGTTGGGACAGGGGGCGAGCAGTACTTC.

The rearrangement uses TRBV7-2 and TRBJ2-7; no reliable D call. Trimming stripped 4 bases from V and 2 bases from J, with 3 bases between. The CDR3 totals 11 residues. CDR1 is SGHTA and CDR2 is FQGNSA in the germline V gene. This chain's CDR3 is CASSYAYEQYF. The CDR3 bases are TGTGCCAGCAGCTATGCCTACGAGCAGTACTTC. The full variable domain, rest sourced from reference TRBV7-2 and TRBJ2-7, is GAGVSQSPSNKVTEKGKDVELRCDPISGHTALYWYRQSLGQGLEFLIYFQGNSAPDKSGLPSDRFSAERTGGSVSTLTIQRTQQEDSAVYLCASSYAYEQYFGPGTRLTVT.

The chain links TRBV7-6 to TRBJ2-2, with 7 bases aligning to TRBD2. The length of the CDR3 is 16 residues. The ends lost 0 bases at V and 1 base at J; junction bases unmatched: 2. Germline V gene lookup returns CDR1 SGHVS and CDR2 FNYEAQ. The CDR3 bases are TGTGCCAGCAGCTTAGCGCCTAGCGGGAACACCGGGGAGCTGTTTTTT. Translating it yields CASSLAPSGNTGELFF.

As DNA, the CDR3 is TGTGCCAGCAGCGCTATTCGGGCTGGGGCCAACGTCCTGACTTTC. It specifies CASSAIRAGANVLTF. The chain employs TRBV9 and TRBJ2-6, with D hard to call. The V and J ends lost 3 bases and 2 bases respectively, with 9 bases between them. This CDR3 is 15 amino acids long. Germline V lookup: CDR1 SGDLS, CDR2 YYNGEE. The full variable domain, with the rest looked up from reference TRBV9 and TRBJ2-6, is DSGVTQTPKHLITATGQRVTLRCSPRSGDLSVYWYQQSLDQGLQFLIQYYNGEERAKGNILERFSAQQFPDLHSELNLSSLELGDSALYFCASSAIRAGANVLTFGAGSRLTVL.

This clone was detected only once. CDR3 bases: TGTGCCATCAGTTCTCAGGGGGAGAGGGCTAATGAAAAACTGTTTTTT. The encoded protein is CAISSQGERANEKLFF. V usage is TRBV10-3 and J usage is TRBJ1-4, with TRBD1 matching 7 bases. Germline V gene data show CDR1 as ENHRY and CDR2 as SYGVKD. V dropped 5 bases and J dropped 3; count of bases not matched to a gene: 9. This CDR3 comprises 16 residues.

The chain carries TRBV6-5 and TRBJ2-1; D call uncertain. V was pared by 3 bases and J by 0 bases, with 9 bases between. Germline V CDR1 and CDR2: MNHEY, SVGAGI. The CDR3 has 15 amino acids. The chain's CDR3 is CASSYASSSYNEQFF. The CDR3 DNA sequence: TGTGCCAGCAGTTATGCCTCGAGCTCCTACAATGAGCAGTTCTTC.

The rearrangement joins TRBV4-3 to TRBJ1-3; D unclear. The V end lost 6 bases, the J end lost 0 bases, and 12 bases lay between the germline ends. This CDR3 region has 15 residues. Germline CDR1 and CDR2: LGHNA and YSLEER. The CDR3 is CASRQTVISGNTIYF. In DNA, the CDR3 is TGCGCCAGCAGGCAAACGGTGATCTCTGGAAACACCATATATTTT.

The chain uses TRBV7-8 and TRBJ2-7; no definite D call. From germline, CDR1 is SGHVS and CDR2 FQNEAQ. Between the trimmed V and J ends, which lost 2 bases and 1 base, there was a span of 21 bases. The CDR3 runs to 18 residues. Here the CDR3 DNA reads TGTGCCAGCAGCTTACCGAGTTCAATGCGCCCCGTTTCCTACGAGCAGTACTTC. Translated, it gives CASSLPSSMRPVSYEQYF.

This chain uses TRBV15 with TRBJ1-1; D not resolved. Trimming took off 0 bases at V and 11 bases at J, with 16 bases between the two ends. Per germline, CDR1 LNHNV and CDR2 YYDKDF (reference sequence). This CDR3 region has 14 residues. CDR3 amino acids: CATSRDRIREEAFF. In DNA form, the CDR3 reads TGTGCCACCAGCAGAGATAGGATCCGGGAAGAGGCTTTCTTT. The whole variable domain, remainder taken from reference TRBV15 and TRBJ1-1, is DAMVIQNPRYQVTQFGKPVTLSCSQTLNHNVMYWYQQKSSQAPKLLFHYYDKDFNNEADTPDNFQSRRPNTSFCFLDIRSPGLGDTAMYLCATSRDRIREEAFFGQGTRLTVV.

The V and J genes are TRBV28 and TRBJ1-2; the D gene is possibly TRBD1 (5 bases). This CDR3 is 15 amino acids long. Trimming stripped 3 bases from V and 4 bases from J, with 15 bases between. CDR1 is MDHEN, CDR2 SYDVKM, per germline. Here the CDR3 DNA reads TGTGCCAGCAGTTTTGGGGGGGGAGAGGGCTATGGCTACACCTTC. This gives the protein CASSFGGGEGYGYTF.

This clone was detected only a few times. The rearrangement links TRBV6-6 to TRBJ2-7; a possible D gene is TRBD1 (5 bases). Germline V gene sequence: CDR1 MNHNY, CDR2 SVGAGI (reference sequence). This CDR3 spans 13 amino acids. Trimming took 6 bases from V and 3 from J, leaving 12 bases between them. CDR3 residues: CASSDRQSYEQYF. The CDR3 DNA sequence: TGTGCCAGCAGCGATCGACAGAGCTACGAGCAGTACTTC.

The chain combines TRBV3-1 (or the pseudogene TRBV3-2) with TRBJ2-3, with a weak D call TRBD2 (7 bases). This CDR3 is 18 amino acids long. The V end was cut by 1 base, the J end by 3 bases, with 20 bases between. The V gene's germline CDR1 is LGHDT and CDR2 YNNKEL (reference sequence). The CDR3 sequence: CASSQVAAGRGETDTQYF. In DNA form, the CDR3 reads TGTGCCAGCAGCCAAGTGGCGGCAGGGAGGGGGGAGACAGATACGCAGTATTTT.

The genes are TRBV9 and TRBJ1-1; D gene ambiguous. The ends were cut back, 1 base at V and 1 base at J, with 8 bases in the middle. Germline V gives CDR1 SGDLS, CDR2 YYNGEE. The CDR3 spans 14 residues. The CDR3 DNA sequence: TGTGCCAGCAGCGTAAGTTGGGGGAACACTGAAGCTTTCTTT. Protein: CASSVSWGNTEAFF.

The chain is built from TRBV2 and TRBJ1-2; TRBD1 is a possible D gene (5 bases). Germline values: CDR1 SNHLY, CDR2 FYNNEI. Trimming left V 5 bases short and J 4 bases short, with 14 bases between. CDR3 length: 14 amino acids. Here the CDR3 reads CASSPAREGYGYTF. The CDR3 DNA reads TGTGCCAGCAGTCCTGCCAGGGAAGGCTATGGCTACACCTTC.

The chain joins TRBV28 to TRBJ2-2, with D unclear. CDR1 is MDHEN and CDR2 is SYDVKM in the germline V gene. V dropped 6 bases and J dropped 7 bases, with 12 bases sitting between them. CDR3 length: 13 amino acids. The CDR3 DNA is TGTGCCAGCAGCCCGGCAGATTTCGGGGAGCTGTTTTTT. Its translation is CASSPADFGELFF.

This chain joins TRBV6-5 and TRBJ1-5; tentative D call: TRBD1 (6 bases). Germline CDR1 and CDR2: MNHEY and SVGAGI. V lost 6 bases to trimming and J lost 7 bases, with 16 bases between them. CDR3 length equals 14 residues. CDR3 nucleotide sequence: TGTGCCAGCAGGGCCGGACAGAGGATACAGCCCCAGCATTTT. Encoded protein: CASRAGQRIQPQHF.